This T cell receptor beta chain was sequenced for a study of response to subunit inactivated influenza vaccine. Germline CDR1 reads SQVTM; CDR2 reads ANQGSEA. The trim removed 6 bases at V and 2 bases at J, leaving 7 bases unmatched. The CDR3 loop spans 14 amino acids. This clonotype was observed a handful of times. The target antigen is unknown. TCRdb analysed the RT-PCR reads with MiXCR anew, one entry per CDR3 protein. Of around 320,000 distinct CDR3 sequences listed, roughly 22% are singletons. Study-wide findings and caveats: A suggestion made by the authors is that each seasonal influenza vaccination recruits few new T cells.

This clonotype originated in a man between 50 and 69 years old who received an inactivated influenza vaccine. The chain is built from TRBV29-1 and TRBJ2-1; 7 nucleotides align to TRBD1. Sequences were derived from PBMCs from blood, sampled 21 months after vaccination. The CDR3 DNA reads TGCAGCGTAGTCCGGGACAGTACCTACAATGAGCAGTTCTTC. The encoded protein is CSVVRDSTYNEQFF.